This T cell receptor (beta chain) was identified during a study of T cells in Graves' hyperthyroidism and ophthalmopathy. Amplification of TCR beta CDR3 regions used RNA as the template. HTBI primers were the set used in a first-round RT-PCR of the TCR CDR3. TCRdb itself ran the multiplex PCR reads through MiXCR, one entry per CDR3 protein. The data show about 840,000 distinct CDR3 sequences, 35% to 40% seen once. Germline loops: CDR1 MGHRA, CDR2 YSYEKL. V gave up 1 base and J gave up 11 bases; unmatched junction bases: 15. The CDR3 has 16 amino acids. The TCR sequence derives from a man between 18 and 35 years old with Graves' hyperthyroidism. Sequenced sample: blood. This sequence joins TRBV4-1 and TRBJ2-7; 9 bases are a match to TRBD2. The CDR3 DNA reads TGCGCCAGCAGCCAAGTGGCGGCGATAGCGGGGGCGACGGAGTACTTC. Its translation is CASSQVAAIAGATEYF.